A single sample is the source of the 20 T cell receptor beta chains below, sequenced in a study of T cell clonotyping in hematopoietic cell transplantation. Measured with immunoSEQ multiplex PCR; TCRdb has only the in-frame clones, and not every one. The sample comprises about 36,000 clones, about 90% of which are singletons, and approximately 2% rests with the top ten. Sequencing input: peripheral blood mononuclear cells. The receptor source for this set is a woman aged 40 to 49 in good health. Some clones in this sample may be carry-over from other donors' samples.

This chain uses TRBV7-2 with TRBJ2-1; D remains unclear. This CDR3 region has 11 residues. Per germline, CDR1 SGHTA and CDR2 FQGNSA. V lost 6 bases to trimming and J lost 4 bases, with 4 bases between them. Here the CDR3 reads CASRIYNEQFF. The CDR3 DNA reads TGTGCCAGCAGGATTTACAATGAGCAGTTCTTC.

The chain recombines TRBV6-5 with TRBJ2-5; D unresolved. CDR1 is MNHEY, CDR2 SVGAGI, per germline. The CDR3 contains 11 residues. Trimming took off 2 bases at V and 5 bases at J, with 3 bases between the two ends. In DNA form, the CDR3 reads TGTGCCAGCAGTTACGTGGAGACCCAGTACTTC. It yields the protein CASSYVETQYF.

This chain uses TRBV6-6 with TRBJ1-4; D uncertain. Germline CDR1 MNHNY, CDR2 SVGAGI (reference sequence). This CDR3 spans 14 amino acids. The V gene lost 2 bases and the J gene lost 5 bases, with 9 bases spanning the gap. The DNA of the CDR3 is TGTGCCAGCAGTTACGGTACACGCAATGAAAAACTGTTTTTT. Translating it yields CASSYGTRNEKLFF.

This clone appeared a single time. The chain is built from TRBV7-3 and TRBJ2-7; 7 bases line up with TRBD1. Germline CDR1 SGHTA, CDR2 FQGTGA. The V and J ends lost 6 bases and 7 bases, in that order; junction bases with no gene match: 12. The CDR3 runs 14 residues. The CDR3 is CASSSGTGVGEQYF. The CDR3 nucleotides are TGTGCCAGCAGTTCAGGCACAGGGGTCGGGGAGCAGTACTTC.

The chain couples TRBV11-2 to TRBJ2-7; 11 bases map to TRBD1. The CDR3 length is 15 residues. Germline V lookup: CDR1 SGHAT, CDR2 FQNNGV. Trimming removed 5 bases from V and 2 bases from J; junction bases left unmatched: 5. CDR3 coding DNA: TGTGCCAGCAGCCCCTGGACAGGGGGCCCCTACGAGCAGTACTTC. Its translation: CASSPWTGGPYEQYF.

This rearrangement joins TRBV30 to TRBJ1-1; no definite D call. Trimming pared 5 bases from V and 5 bases from J, leaving 12 bases between. Germline CDR1 is GTSNPN and CDR2 is SVGIG (reference sequence). The CDR3 spans 12 residues. The CDR3 spells CAWARVSTEAFF. CDR3 DNA: TGTGCCTGGGCTAGGGTCTCGACTGAAGCTTTCTTT.

This chain uses TRBV4-3 with TRBJ1-3; 7 bases fit TRBD1. Trimming cost V 1 base and J 8 bases; bases outside gene matches: 8. This CDR3 comprises 15 residues. Looked up from germline, CDR1 is LGHNA and CDR2 is YSLEER. CDR3 in amino acids: CASSQVFEGADTIYF. CDR3 nucleotides: TGCGCCAGCAGCCAAGTATTCGAGGGGGCGGACACCATATATTTT.

The chain has TRBV6-1 and TRBJ2-3; D is undetermined. Germline loops: CDR1 MNHNS, CDR2 SASEGT. The V gene lost 1 base and the J gene lost 0 bases, with 2 bases spanning the gap. This CDR3 comprises 13 residues. The CDR3 here is CASSEGSTDTQYF. The CDR3 DNA sequence: TGTGCCAGCAGTGAAGGGAGCACAGATACGCAGTATTTT.

V usage is TRBV9 and J usage is TRBJ2-7, with a tentative D call TRBD2 (5 bases). The CDR3 is made up of 15 amino acids. The germline V gene encodes CDR1 SGDLS and CDR2 YYNGEE. V was trimmed by 0 bases and J by 6 bases, leaving 16 bases between them. CDR3 nucleotide sequence: TGTGCCAGCAGCGTAGATTCGACGGTGGGGAGCGAGCAGTACTTC. This gives the protein CASSVDSTVGSEQYF. Drawing the rest from reference TRBV9 and TRBJ2-7, the complete variable domain is DSGVTQTPKHLITATGQRVTLRCSPRSGDLSVYWYQQSLDQGLQFLIQYYNGEERAKGNILERFSAQQFPDLHSELNLSSLELGDSALYFCASSVDSTVGSEQYFGPGTRLTVT.

Only one count was recorded for this clone. The chain couples TRBV6-1 to TRBJ2-1; D ambiguous. This CDR3 contains 13 residues. Germline CDR1 and CDR2: MNHNS and SASEGT. The germline V and J ends were trimmed by 3 bases and 2 bases, with 5 bases remaining between them. CDR3 nucleotides: TGTGCCAGCAGTGACCTACCCTACAATGAGCAGTTCTTC. This translates into CASSDLPYNEQFF.

This rearrangement joins TRBV27 to TRBJ2-4, with 8 bases aligning to TRBD1. The V gene's germline CDR1 is MNHEY and CDR2 SMNVEV (reference sequence). V shed 3 bases, J shed 0 bases, and the junction held 4 bases outside the gene matches. The CDR3 has 16 residues. In DNA, the CDR3 is TGTGCCAGCAGTTTCGGACAGGGTCTAGCCAAAAACATTCAGTACTTC. Amino acid sequence: CASSFGQGLAKNIQYF.

The gene calls are TRBV28 and TRBJ1-1, with D tentatively TRBD1 (5 bases). CDR1 MDHEN and CDR2 SYDVKM come from the germline V gene. CDR3 length equals 14 residues. V gave up 5 bases and J gave up 5 bases, with 15 bases separating them. For the CDR3, the DNA is TGTGCCAGCAGTCCCCACGGGGGGGGTACTGAAGCTTTCTTT. This sequence encodes CASSPHGGGTEAFF.

The chain has TRBV7-9 and TRBJ2-3; D unresolved. Trimming removed 3 bases at V and 6 bases at J, with 7 bases between. The CDR3 has 12 amino acids. Germline V lookup: CDR1 SEHNR, CDR2 FQNEAQ (reference sequence). CDR3 sequence: CASSFIVDTQYF. The CDR3 DNA reads TGTGCCAGCAGCTTCATTGTGGATACGCAGTATTTT.

The chain uses TRBV6-4 and TRBJ2-1; 10 positions match TRBD2. Germline values: CDR1 MRHNA, CDR2 SNTAGT. The CDR3 is made up of 15 amino acids. With 0 bases clipped from V and 7 bases from J, the junction kept 3 bases outside the gene matches. The CDR3 DNA is TGTGCCAGCAGTGACTCAGCGGGAGGGATGAATGAGCAGTTCTTC. Protein product: CASSDSAGGMNEQFF.

The chain carries TRBV5-6 and TRBJ1-4, with unresolved D. Germline V gene lookup returns CDR1 SGHDT and CDR2 YYEEEE. V was shortened by 1 base and J by 0 bases, with 4 bases between the two germline ends. CDR3 size: 14 residues. CDR3 amino acids: CASSLPATNEKLFF. In DNA, the CDR3 is TGTGCCAGCAGCTTGCCGGCAACTAATGAAAAACTGTTTTTT.

This rearrangement joins TRBV7-8 to TRBJ2-7, with TRBD1 as a possible D gene (7 bases). The CDR3 runs 14 residues. CDR1 and CDR2 from the germline V gene are SGHVS and FQNEAQ. Trimming took 3 bases from V and 4 from J, leaving 13 bases between them. The CDR3 coding sequence is TGTGCCAGCAGCTTGACAGGGAGGAGTTACGAGCAGTACTTC. Its translation: CASSLTGRSYEQYF.

J is TRBJ1-2 and V is TRBV9; D gene unclear. Germline V gives CDR1 SGDLS, CDR2 YYNGEE. There are 14 residues in the CDR3. Trimming cost V 2 bases and J 3 bases, with 11 bases left between them. CDR3 amino acids: CASSVGQDDYGYTF. Here the CDR3 DNA reads TGTGCCAGCAGCGTCGGGCAGGATGACTATGGCTACACCTTC.

V is TRBV7-2 and J is TRBJ2-2; 10 positions agree with TRBD2. Germline loops: CDR1 SGHTA, CDR2 FQGNSA. After removal of 7 bases from V and 6 bases from J, the junction contained 11 bases not matched to a gene. This CDR3 is 16 amino acids long. The CDR3 sequence is CASTQTASGRSGELFF. CDR3 DNA sequence: TGTGCCAGCACTCAAACGGCTAGCGGGAGATCCGGGGAGCTGTTTTTT.

The chain links TRBV5-1 to TRBJ2-1, with TRBD2 matching 8 bases. The germline V gene encodes CDR1 SGHRS and CDR2 YFSETQ. The V segment lost 0 bases and the J segment 6 bases; nucleotides outside the gene matches: 5. The CDR3 loop spans 15 amino acids. CDR3 DNA sequence: TGCGCCAGCAGCTTGGCACCCGGGACTAGCAATGAGCAGTTCTTC. The encoded protein is CASSLAPGTSNEQFF. Looking up the rest from reference TRBV5-1 and TRBJ2-1 gives the full variable domain: KAGVTQTPRYLIKTRGQQVTLSCSPISGHRSVSWYQQTPGQGLQFLFEYFSETQRNKGNFPGRFSGRQFSNSRSEMNVSTLELGDSALYLCASSLAPGTSNEQFFGPGTRLTVL.

The rearrangement joins TRBV30 to TRBJ2-7, with D maybe TRBD1 (6 bases). CDR3 size: 12 residues. With 3 bases removed from V and 3 bases from J, the gap between germline ends came to 9 bases. Germline V gene data show CDR1 as GTSNPN and CDR2 as SVGIG (reference sequence). The CDR3 DNA reads TGTGCCTGGAGCCCGGACAGCTACGAGCAGTACTTC. Its translation is CAWSPDSYEQYF. Based on the CDR3 plus reference TRBV30 and TRBJ2-7, the full variable domain is SQTIHQWPATLVQPVGSPLSLECTVEGTSNPNLYWYRQAAGRGLQLLFYSVGIGQISSEVPQNLSASRPQDRQFILSSKKLLLSDSGFYLCAWSPDSYEQYFGPGTRLTVT.